One and the same sample provided the 2 T cell receptor beta chains below, sequenced in a study of beta chain features in type 1 diabetes. Study conclusions and caveats: In every one of the four CD4+ subsets, TCRB CDR3s were moderately but significantly shorter in Type 1 diabetes patients.

Their antigens are not known. Expressed TCRB transcripts were sequenced after all isolated RNA was converted to cDNA. Libraries were prepared by immunoSEQ multiplex PCR; TCRdb keeps only in-frame clonotypes and omits some of them. The top ten hold under 1.5% of the sample, which has 130,000 to 150,000 clones, roughly an eighth seen once. Sequencing was performed on central memory CD4+ T cells from blood. The receptors here all came from a man aged 18 to 30 with type 1 diabetes.

The V call is TRBV10-3, the J call TRBJ1-2; D not certain. Trimming pared 7 bases from V and 5 bases from J, leaving 14 bases between. This CDR3 is 13 amino acids long. Germline CDR1 ENHRY, CDR2 SYGVKD. Here the CDR3 reads CAIKPLGDYGYTF. Written as DNA, the CDR3 is TGTGCCATCAAACCCCTCGGAGATTATGGCTACACCTTC.

This clone turned up a few times. The chain is built from TRBV18 and TRBJ2-6, with TRBD2 as a possible D gene (6 bases). CDR3 length: 15 residues. Germline-derived CDR1 and CDR2 are KGHSH and LQKENI. V lost 8 bases to trimming and J lost 2 bases, with 13 bases between them. For the CDR3, the DNA is TGTGCCAGCCTACAAGGCGGGGCTGGGGCCAACGTCCTGACTTTC. Its translation is CASLQGGAGANVLTF. The entire variable domain, with the rest obtained from reference TRBV18 and TRBJ2-6, is as follows: NAGVMQNPRHLVRRRGQEARLRCSPMKGHSHVYWYRQLPEEGLKFMVYLQKENIIDESGMPKERFSAEFPKEGPSILRIQQVVRGDSAAYFCASLQGGAGANVLTFGAGSRLTVL.